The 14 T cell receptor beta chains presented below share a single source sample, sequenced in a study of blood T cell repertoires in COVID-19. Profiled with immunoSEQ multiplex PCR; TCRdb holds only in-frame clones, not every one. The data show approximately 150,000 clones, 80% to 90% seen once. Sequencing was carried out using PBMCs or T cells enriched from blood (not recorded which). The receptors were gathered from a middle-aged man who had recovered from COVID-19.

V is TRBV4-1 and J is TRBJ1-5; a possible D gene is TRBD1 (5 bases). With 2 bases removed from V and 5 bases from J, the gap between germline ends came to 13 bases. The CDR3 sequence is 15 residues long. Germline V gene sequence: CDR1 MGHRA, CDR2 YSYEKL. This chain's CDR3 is CASSQSPGGDQPQHF. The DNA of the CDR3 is TGCGCCAGCAGCCAAAGCCCCGGGGGAGATCAGCCCCAGCATTTT.

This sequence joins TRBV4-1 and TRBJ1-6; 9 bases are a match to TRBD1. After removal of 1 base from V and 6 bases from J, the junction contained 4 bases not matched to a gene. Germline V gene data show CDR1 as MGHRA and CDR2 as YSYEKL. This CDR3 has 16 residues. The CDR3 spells CASSQGNRGRNSPLHF. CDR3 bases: TGCGCCAGCAGCCAAGGAAACAGGGGGCGTAATTCACCCCTCCACTTT.

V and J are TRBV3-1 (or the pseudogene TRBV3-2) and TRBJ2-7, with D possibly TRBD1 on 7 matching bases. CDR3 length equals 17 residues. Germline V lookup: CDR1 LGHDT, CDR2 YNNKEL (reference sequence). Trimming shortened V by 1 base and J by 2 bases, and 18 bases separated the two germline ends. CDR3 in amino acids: CASSQGRGTVRTYEQYF. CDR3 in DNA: TGTGCCAGCAGCCAAGGACGCGGGACAGTTCGAACCTACGAGCAGTACTTC.

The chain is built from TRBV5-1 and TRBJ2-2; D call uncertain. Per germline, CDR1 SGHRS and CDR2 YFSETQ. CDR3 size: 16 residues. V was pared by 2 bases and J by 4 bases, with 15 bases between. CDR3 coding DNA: TGCGCCAGCAGCTTATCGCAGGCGTCAGGCACCGGGGAGCTGTTTTTT. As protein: CASSLSQASGTGELFF.

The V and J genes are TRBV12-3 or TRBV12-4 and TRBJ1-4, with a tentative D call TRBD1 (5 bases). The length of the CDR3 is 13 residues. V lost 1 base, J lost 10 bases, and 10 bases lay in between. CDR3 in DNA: TGTGCCAGCAGTTTAGGGGGGGACTCAAAACTGTTTTTT. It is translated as CASSLGGDSKLFF.

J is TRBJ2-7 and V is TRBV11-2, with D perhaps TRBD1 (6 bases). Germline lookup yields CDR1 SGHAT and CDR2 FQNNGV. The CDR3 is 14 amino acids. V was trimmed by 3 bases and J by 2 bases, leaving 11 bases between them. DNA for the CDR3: TGTGCCAGCAGCTTTGAGGGGGTAACCTACGAGCAGTACTTC. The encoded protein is CASSFEGVTYEQYF.

The CDR3 region has the DNA TGTGCCAGCAGTCCTAGGGGGCGTTTCCCCCGATATGGCTACACCTTC. Its translation is CASSPRGRFPRYGYTF. The chain is built from TRBV28 and TRBJ1-2; TRBD1 matches 7 bases. The CDR3 covers 16 residues. Germline values: CDR1 MDHEN, CDR2 SYDVKM. After removal of 5 bases from V and 5 bases from J, the junction contained 14 bases not matched to a gene.

The DNA for the CDR3 is TGTGCCAGCAGCCAACAGGGGTGGGGGAACACTGAAGCTTTCTTT. Translating it yields CASSQQGWGNTEAFF. The rearrangement links TRBV6-5 to TRBJ1-1, with TRBD1 identical over 7 bases. Germline V gene data show CDR1 as MNHEY and CDR2 as SVGAGI. The CDR3 is 15 residues long. The J segment lost 1 base and the V segment lost 6 bases, leaving 8 bases of the junction unmatched.

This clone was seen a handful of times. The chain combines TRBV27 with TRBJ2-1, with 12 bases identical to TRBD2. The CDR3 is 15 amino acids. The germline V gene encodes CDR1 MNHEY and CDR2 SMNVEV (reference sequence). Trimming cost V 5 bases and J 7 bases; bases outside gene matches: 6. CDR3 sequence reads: CASSVLAGGGNEQFF. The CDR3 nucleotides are TGTGCCAGCAGTGTACTAGCGGGGGGAGGGAATGAGCAGTTCTTC.

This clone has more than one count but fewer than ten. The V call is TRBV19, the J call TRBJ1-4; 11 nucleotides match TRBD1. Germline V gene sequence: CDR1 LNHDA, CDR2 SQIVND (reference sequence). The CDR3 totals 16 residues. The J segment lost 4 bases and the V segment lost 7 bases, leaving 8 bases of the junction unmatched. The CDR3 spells CASMRTGGPYNEKLFF. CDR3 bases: TGTGCCAGTATGAGGACAGGGGGCCCCTATAATGAAAAACTGTTTTTT.

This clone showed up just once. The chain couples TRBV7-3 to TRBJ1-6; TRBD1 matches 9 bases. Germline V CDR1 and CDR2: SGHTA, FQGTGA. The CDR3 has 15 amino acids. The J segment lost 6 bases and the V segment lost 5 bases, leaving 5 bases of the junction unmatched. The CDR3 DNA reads TGTGCCAGCAGCCCCCGGACAGGGGTTAATTCACCCCTCCACTTT. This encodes CASSPRTGVNSPLHF.

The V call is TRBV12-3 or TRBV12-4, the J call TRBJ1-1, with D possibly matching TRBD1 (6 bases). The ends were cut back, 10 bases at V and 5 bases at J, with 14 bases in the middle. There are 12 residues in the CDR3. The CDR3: CATQRQETEAFF. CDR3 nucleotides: TGTGCCACCCAACGACAGGAAACTGAAGCTTTCTTT.

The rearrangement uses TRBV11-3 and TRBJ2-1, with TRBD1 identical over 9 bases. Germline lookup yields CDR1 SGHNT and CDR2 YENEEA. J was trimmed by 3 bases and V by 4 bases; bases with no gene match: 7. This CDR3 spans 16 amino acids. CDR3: CASSSGTGTLYNEQFF. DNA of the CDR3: TGTGCCAGCAGCTCCGGGACAGGGACCCTCTACAATGAGCAGTTCTTC. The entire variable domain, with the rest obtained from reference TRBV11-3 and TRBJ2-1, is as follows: EAGVVQSPRYKIIEKKQPVAFWCNPISGHNTLYWYLQNLGQGPELLIRYENEEAVDDSQLPKDRFSAERLKGVDSTLKIQPAELGDSAVYLCASSSGTGTLYNEQFFGPGTRLTVL.

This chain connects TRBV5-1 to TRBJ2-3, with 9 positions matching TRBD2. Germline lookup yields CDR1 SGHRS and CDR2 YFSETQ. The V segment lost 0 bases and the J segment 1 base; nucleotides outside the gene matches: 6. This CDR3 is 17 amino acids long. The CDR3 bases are TGCGCCAGCAGCTTGGTGGGTAGCGGGGGACGCACAGATACGCAGTATTTT. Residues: CASSLVGSGGRTDTQYF.